These 28 T cell receptor beta chains originate from one sample sequenced in a study of blood T cell repertoires in COVID-19. Assay: immunoSEQ multiplex PCR; the TCRdb copy retains only in-frame clones and omits some. Here the sample spans 150,000 to 160,000 clones, around 85% being singletons. The sequenced sample was peripheral blood. All receptors derive from a woman in her sixties with acute or convalescent COVID-19.

This chain connects TRBV2 to TRBJ1-2; TRBD1 matches 9 bases. V shed 4 bases, J shed 7 bases, and the junction held 4 bases outside the gene matches. Germline V lookup: CDR1 SNHLY, CDR2 FYNNEI. CDR3 length: 13 residues. CDR3 in amino acids: CASSGQGVGGYTF. The CDR3 region has the DNA TGTGCCAGCAGTGGACAGGGGGTAGGTGGCTACACCTTC.

The J gene is TRBJ1-5, the V gene TRBV2; 10 bases are shared with TRBD1. The CDR3 length is 15 residues. Germline CDR1 and CDR2: SNHLY and FYNNEI. Unmatched junction bases numbered 4, after V lost 6 bases and J lost 2 bases. The CDR3 nucleotides read TGTGCCAGCAGCCCCGGGACAGGGGGCAATCAGCCCCAGCATTTT. This codes for CASSPGTGGNQPQHF.

The genes are TRBV4-1 and TRBJ1-5, with D hard to call. This CDR3 has 17 amino acids. V was shortened by 0 bases and J by 6 bases, with 18 bases between the two germline ends. Per the germline V gene, CDR1 is MGHRA and CDR2 is YSYEKL. As DNA, the CDR3 is TGCGCCAGCAGCCAAGAAGGCGCCCACTTTCTAGGTCAGCCCCAGCATTTT. Translating it yields CASSQEGAHFLGQPQHF.

V usage is TRBV18 and J usage is TRBJ1-6; D remains unclear. The CDR3 extends over 17 amino acids. The V end lost 6 bases, the J end lost 0 bases, and 15 bases lay between the germline ends. The germline gives CDR1 KGHSH, CDR2 LQKENI. Here the CDR3 DNA reads TGTGCCAGCTCCGGCCAGGACGGGAGCTCCTATAATTCACCCCTCCACTTT. Translating it yields CASSGQDGSSYNSPLHF.

The CDR3: CASSLGWGQLTNYGYTF. CDR3 DNA: TGTGCCAGCAGCTTGGGATGGGGGCAACTGACTAACTATGGCTACACCTTC. The V and J genes are TRBV5-6 and TRBJ1-2; D is perhaps TRBD1 (6 bases). The germline gives CDR1 SGHDT, CDR2 YYEEEE. Trimming pared 0 bases from V and 0 bases from J, leaving 15 bases between. The CDR3 loop spans 17 amino acids. Based on the CDR3 plus reference TRBV5-6 and TRBJ1-2, the full variable domain is DAGVTQSPTHLIKTRGQQVTLRCSPKSGHDTVSWYQQALGQGPQFIFQYYEEEERQRGNFPDRFSGHQFPNYSSELNVNALLLGDSALYLCASSLGWGQLTNYGYTFGSGTRLTVV.

This clone was observed a few times. The V call is TRBV10-3, the J call TRBJ1-1, with 10 nucleotides matching TRBD1. Germline-derived CDR1 and CDR2 are ENHRY and SYGVKD. After removal of 11 bases from V and 1 base from J, the junction contained 4 bases not matched to a gene. The CDR3 extends over 13 amino acids. The DNA of the CDR3 is TGTGCCGGAGGACAGGGGGGGAACACTGAAGCTTTCTTT. Protein: CAGGQGGNTEAFF.

The chain combines TRBV10-3 with TRBJ2-3; no definite D call. This CDR3 is 13 amino acids long. Between the trimmed V and J ends, which lost 5 bases and 1 base, there was a span of 7 bases. CDR1 and CDR2 (germline): ENHRY, SYGVKD. The CDR3 sequence: CAISSPGTDTQYF. Here the CDR3 DNA reads TGTGCCATCAGTTCCCCGGGCACAGATACGCAGTATTTT.

This chain joins TRBV7-3 and TRBJ2-3; 8 bases map to TRBD1. Germline lookup yields CDR1 SGHTA and CDR2 FQGTGA. The CDR3 loop spans 15 amino acids. The junction had 7 bases not matched to a gene; V was cut back by 5 bases and J by 3 bases. The CDR3 nucleotides are TGTGCCAGCAGCCTCCAGGGGGCTCGGACAGATACGCAGTATTTT. It is translated as CASSLQGARTDTQYF.

This clone has a handful of counts. The V gene is TRBV19, the J gene TRBJ1-2, with 7 nucleotides matching TRBD1. The ends lost 3 bases at V and 5 bases at J; junction bases unmatched: 6. The CDR3 spans 14 residues. CDR1 LNHDA and CDR2 SQIVND come from the germline V gene (reference sequence). The CDR3 coding sequence is TGTGCCAGTAGTATCATGGGGACAGTTTATGGCTACACCTTC. Its protein product is CASSIMGTVYGYTF.

This sequence joins TRBV7-9 and TRBJ1-6, with 9 bases matching TRBD1. J gave up 6 bases and V 3 bases, and 3 bases lay outside the gene matches. Germline CDR1 reads SEHNR; CDR2 reads FQNEAQ (reference sequence). The CDR3 length is 15 residues. In nucleotides, the CDR3 is TGTGCCAGCAGCTTCGGGACAGGGTCTAATTCACCCCTCCACTTT. Translation gives CASSFGTGSNSPLHF.

The chain links TRBV7-9 to TRBJ2-1; possible D gene TRBD2, 6 bases. V was shortened by 7 bases and J by 0 bases, with 10 bases between the two germline ends. Per the germline V gene, CDR1 is SEHNR and CDR2 is FQNEAQ (reference sequence). The CDR3 has 14 amino acids. CDR3 protein: CASTAGSSYNEQFF. The CDR3 nucleotides are TGTGCCAGCACGGCGGGGAGCTCCTACAATGAGCAGTTCTTC.

The chain employs TRBV5-8 and TRBJ2-2; D unclear. This CDR3 region has 12 residues. Germline V gene sequence: CDR1 SGHTS, CDR2 YDEGEE. V lost 4 bases to trimming and J lost 3 bases, with 4 bases between them. CDR3 amino acids: CASSPDTGELFF. The CDR3 coding sequence is TGTGCCAGCAGCCCTGACACCGGGGAGCTGTTTTTT.

This chain joins TRBV28 and TRBJ1-1; 8 bases are a match to TRBD1. CDR1 and CDR2 from the germline V gene are MDHEN and SYDVKM. The CDR3 is 13 amino acids. The trim removed 8 bases at V and 8 bases at J, leaving 10 bases unmatched. CDR3 in amino acids: CASWGDRRAEAFF. The CDR3 bases are TGTGCCAGCTGGGGGGACAGGAGGGCCGAAGCTTTCTTT. Looking up the rest from reference TRBV28 and TRBJ1-1 gives the full variable domain: DVKVTQSSRYLVKRTGEKVFLECVQDMDHENMFWYRQDPGLGLRLIYFSYDVKMKEKGDIPEGYSVSREKKERFSLILESASTNQTSMYLCASWGDRRAEAFFGQGTRLTVV.

This rearrangement joins TRBV4-1 to TRBJ2-2; a possible D gene is TRBD2 (5 bases). Deletions cut 0 bases from V and 13 bases from J, with 12 bases between. This CDR3 is built from 13 residues. The germline gives CDR1 MGHRA, CDR2 YSYEKL. For the CDR3, the DNA is TGCGCCAGCAGCCAAGATTTACCCGCGGGGCTGTTTTTT. Amino acid sequence: CASSQDLPAGLFF.

This chain links TRBV3-1 (or the pseudogene TRBV3-2) with TRBJ2-2, with D uncertain. The CDR3 sequence is 15 residues long. Per germline, CDR1 LGHDT and CDR2 YNNKEL (reference sequence). V was clipped by 2 bases and J by 7 bases, with 14 bases between them. The CDR3 region is CASSQFLPPSGELFF. The CDR3 DNA reads TGTGCCAGCAGCCAATTCTTACCGCCGAGCGGGGAGCTGTTTTTT.

The V and J genes are TRBV2 and TRBJ1-6; D unclear. V shed 7 bases and J shed 7 bases, with 20 bases lying between them. The CDR3 sequence is 16 residues long. Germline V lookup: CDR1 SNHLY, CDR2 FYNNEI. For the CDR3, the DNA is TGTGCCAGCACTGATGTCCGGGGATGGGGAAATTCACCCCTCCACTTT. As protein: CASTDVRGWGNSPLHF.

The chain combines TRBV7-8 with TRBJ1-5; D not certain. V was cut by 5 bases and J by 4 bases, with 9 bases left in between. The CDR3 contains 13 residues. Germline V gene lookup returns CDR1 SGHVS and CDR2 FQNEAQ. CDR3 amino acids: CASSGQLNQPQHF. CDR3 bases: TGTGCCAGCAGCGGGCAGCTAAATCAGCCCCAGCATTTT. Looking up the rest from reference TRBV7-8 and TRBJ1-5 gives the full variable domain: GAGVSQSPRYKVAKRGQDVALRCDPISGHVSLFWYQQALGQGPEFLTYFQNEAQLDKSGLPSDRFFAERPEGSVSTLKIQRTQQEDSAVYLCASSGQLNQPQHFGDGTRLSIL.

The rearrangement links TRBV18 to TRBJ2-1, with D possibly matching TRBD1 (5 bases). The CDR3 covers 14 residues. Germline V CDR1 and CDR2: KGHSH, LQKENI. V gave up 0 bases and J gave up 9 bases, with 12 bases separating them. The CDR3 DNA sequence: TGTGCCAGCTCACCACCAGGGGTCACGGCTGAGCAGTTCTTC. This encodes CASSPPGVTAEQFF.

The DNA of the CDR3 is TGCGCCAGCAGGACCGGGACAGCTACTGAACGTGGCTACACCTTC. It encodes CASRTGTATERGYTF. The rearrangement joins TRBV5-1 to TRBJ1-2, with 7 bases that match TRBD1. CDR1 is SGHRS, CDR2 YFSETQ, per germline. This CDR3 contains 15 residues. Germline trimming cut 5 bases from V and 7 bases from J; bases unmatched to any gene: 14.

The chain recombines TRBV5-1 with TRBJ1-1; D is perhaps TRBD1 (6 bases). V was cut by 1 base and J by 2 bases, with 9 bases left in between. This CDR3 is 14 amino acids long. Germline CDR1 and CDR2: SGHRS and YFSETQ. CDR3 coding DNA: TGCGCCAGCAGCTTGAACAGGGCAAACACTGAAGCTTTCTTT. Translating gives CASSLNRANTEAFF. Full variable domain (missing parts from reference TRBV5-1 and TRBJ1-1): KAGVTQTPRYLIKTRGQQVTLSCSPISGHRSVSWYQQTPGQGLQFLFEYFSETQRNKGNFPGRFSGRQFSNSRSEMNVSTLELGDSALYLCASSLNRANTEAFFGQGTRLTVV.

J is TRBJ1-1 and V is TRBV10-2; tentative D call: TRBD1 (6 bases). Germline-derived CDR1 and CDR2 are WSHSY and SAAADI. Between the trimmed V and J ends, which lost 6 bases and 8 bases, there was a span of 19 bases. This CDR3 is built from 14 residues. The CDR3 bases are TGCGCCAGCAGATTGGTGGCGGCTGACAGGGAAGCTTTCTTT. This sequence encodes CASRLVAADREAFF.

V usage is TRBV5-1 and J usage is TRBJ2-5; 8 bases are shared with TRBD1. V gave up 4 bases and J gave up 4 bases; unmatched junction bases: 18. CDR1 and CDR2 (germline): SGHRS, YFSETQ. The CDR3 length is 18 residues. The CDR3 loop reads CASSPLGKGQGARETQYF. In DNA form, the CDR3 reads TGCGCCAGCAGCCCCCTCGGGAAAGGACAGGGAGCACGAGAGACCCAGTACTTC.

This chain joins TRBV28 and TRBJ1-2; D is unresolved. The V gene lost 5 bases and the J gene lost 5 bases, with 15 bases spanning the gap. The CDR3 extends over 14 amino acids. Germline V lookup: CDR1 MDHEN, CDR2 SYDVKM. CDR3 amino acids: CASSENRRDYGYTF. The CDR3 bases are TGTGCCAGCAGTGAGAACCGGAGGGATTATGGCTACACCTTC.

The V call is TRBV6-1, the J call TRBJ2-1; 7 bases match TRBD2. V lost 4 bases and J lost 5; bases outside the gene matches: 8. This CDR3 region has 15 residues. From germline, CDR1 is MNHNS and CDR2 SASEGT. This CDR3 reads CASSATSANNNEQFF. The CDR3 DNA reads TGTGCCAGCAGTGCCACTAGCGCCAACAACAATGAGCAGTTCTTC.

This clone was counted once. The J gene is TRBJ1-3, the V gene TRBV2; the match to TRBD1 covers 7 bases. The CDR3 covers 14 residues. The V gene's germline CDR1 is SNHLY and CDR2 FYNNEI. Germline trimming cut 5 bases from V and 2 bases from J; bases unmatched to any gene: 3. Here the CDR3 reads CASSRQGTGNTIYF. The CDR3 DNA reads TGTGCCAGCAGTAGACAGGGCACTGGAAACACCATATATTTT.

This clone was detected only a few times. The J gene is TRBJ1-2, the V gene TRBV6-5; a weak D match, TRBD1 (5 bases). CDR1 is MNHEY, CDR2 SVGAGI, per germline. Trimming took off 5 bases at V and 8 bases at J, with 18 bases between the two ends. The CDR3 runs to 14 residues. As DNA, the CDR3 is TGTGCCAGCAGTCCTAGACCAGCAGGGAGGGGCTACACCTTC. Translated, it gives CASSPRPAGRGYTF.

The rearrangement joins TRBV4-1 to TRBJ1-2; 8 bases line up with TRBD1. After removal of 3 bases from V and 0 bases from J, the junction contained 9 bases not matched to a gene. Germline V gives CDR1 MGHRA, CDR2 YSYEKL. CDR3 size: 17 residues. The CDR3 here is CASSQDDRTGTNYGYTF. The CDR3, as DNA: TGCGCCAGCAGCCAGGACGACCGGACAGGGACTAACTATGGCTACACCTTC.

V gene TRBV10-1 combines with J gene TRBJ2-5, with 13 bases matching TRBD2. CDR3 length: 15 amino acids. Unmatched junction bases numbered 8, after V lost 8 bases and J lost 5 bases. Per the germline V gene, CDR1 is WNHNN and CDR2 is SYGVQD (reference sequence). In DNA form, the CDR3 reads TGCGCCAGCCCTAGACTAGCGGGGGGCGGGGAGACCCAGTACTTC. It is translated as CASPRLAGGGETQYF.